A single sample is the source of the 11 T cell receptor beta chains below, sequenced in a study of blood T cell repertoires in COVID-19. Only in-frame clones appear in the TCRdb table, and some are missing; sequencing was by immunoSEQ multiplex PCR. The table lists roughly 150,000 clones, approximately 80% of them singletons. What was sequenced was peripheral blood. The receptors originated from a woman of 80 years or more with active or convalescent COVID-19.

This chain connects TRBV19 to TRBJ1-2; a weak D match, TRBD1 (6 bases). This CDR3 region has 14 residues. Germline CDR1 LNHDA, CDR2 SQIVND (reference sequence). Trimming removed 3 bases at V and 7 bases at J, with 15 bases between. CDR3 residues: CASSIQSGVFGYTF. The DNA of the CDR3 is TGTGCCAGTAGTATTCAGTCAGGGGTCTTTGGCTACACCTTC.

J is TRBJ1-2 and V is TRBV25-1, with D possibly matching TRBD1 (5 bases). The V end was cut by 6 bases, the J end by 4 bases, with 15 bases between. CDR3 length: 14 amino acids. The germline V gene has CDR1 MGHDK and CDR2 SYGVNS. The chain's CDR3 is CASSPPGPAYGYTF. CDR3 DNA: TGTGCCAGCAGCCCCCCAGGGCCGGCCTATGGCTACACCTTC.

The chain is built from TRBV4-3 and TRBJ2-7, with a possible D match to TRBD1 (6 bases). V lost 0 bases and J lost 2, with 14 bases in between. CDR3 size: 16 residues. Germline assignment: CDR1 LGHNA and CDR2 YSLEER. This chain's CDR3 is CASSQDQGSGAYEQYF. CDR3 in DNA: TGCGCCAGCAGCCAAGATCAGGGTTCAGGGGCCTACGAGCAGTACTTC.

CDR3 coding DNA: TGTGCCAGTAGTATAGAGGGTCTCCGGTTCGGGAACACCATATATTTT. Its translation: CASSIEGLRFGNTIYF. The rearrangement uses TRBV19 and TRBJ1-3; D gene unclear. The V end was cut by 0 bases, the J end by 7 bases, with 16 bases between. This CDR3 is 16 amino acids long. Germline V gives CDR1 LNHDA, CDR2 SQIVND (reference sequence).

The V gene is TRBV9, the J gene TRBJ1-5; D might be TRBD1 (6 bases). CDR1 is SGDLS and CDR2 is YYNGEE in the germline V gene. Trimming left V 2 bases short and J 1 base short, with 10 bases between. The CDR3 contains 15 residues. The CDR3 DNA sequence: TGTGCCAGCAGCGTTCGGGGGGCGAGCAATCAGCCCCAGCATTTT. Protein sequence: CASSVRGASNQPQHF.

The chain uses TRBV20-1 and TRBJ1-4, with 7 bases aligning to TRBD1. Trimming took 4 bases from V and 5 from J; bases not matched to a gene: 4. Germline assignment: CDR1 DFQATT and CDR2 SNEGSKA (reference sequence). The CDR3 sequence is 13 residues long. This CDR3 reads CSAIDRANEKLFF. The CDR3 DNA follows: TGCAGTGCTATTGACAGGGCCAATGAAAAACTGTTTTTT.

The count of this clone is one. V usage is TRBV6-5 and J usage is TRBJ1-3, with D possibly TRBD1 on 5 matching bases. This CDR3 has 16 residues. CDR1 and CDR2 from the germline V gene are MNHEY and SVGAGI. The germline V and J ends were trimmed by 0 bases and 2 bases, with 11 bases remaining between them. CDR3 region: CASSYSRQKPGNTIYF. CDR3 coding DNA: TGTGCCAGCAGTTACTCGAGACAGAAACCTGGAAACACCATATATTTT.

The gene calls are TRBV14 and TRBJ1-4; maybe TRBD1 (5 bases). Germline V lookup: CDR1 SGHDN, CDR2 FVKESK. The CDR3 runs 16 residues. Trimming removed 1 base at V and 2 bases at J, with 11 bases between. The CDR3 is CASSQGEGFTNEKLFF. The DNA of the CDR3 is TGTGCCAGCAGCCAAGGGGAGGGGTTCACTAATGAAAAACTGTTTTTT.

This sequence joins TRBV6-2 or TRBV6-3 and TRBJ1-2, with D possibly TRBD1 on 6 matching bases. Germline-derived CDR1 and CDR2 are MNHEY and SVGEGT. V lost 4 bases and J 3 bases, leaving 9 bases between the germline ends. There are 13 residues in the CDR3. The CDR3 reads CASSLAGDYGYTF. CDR3 DNA: TGTGCCAGCAGTTTGGCAGGGGACTATGGCTACACCTTC.

The rearrangement uses TRBV4-1 and TRBJ1-2; a weak D match, TRBD1 (5 bases). Trimming left V 0 bases short and J 2 bases short, with 10 bases between. Looked up from germline, CDR1 is MGHRA and CDR2 is YSYEKL. The CDR3 is made up of 15 amino acids. CDR3 DNA: TGCGCCAGCAGCCAAGAATTGGACATCAACTATGGCTACACCTTC. It translates to CASSQELDINYGYTF.

This chain links TRBV5-6 with TRBJ2-7; 8 nucleotides line up with TRBD1. The CDR3 has 14 amino acids. V gave up 3 bases and J gave up 3 bases; unmatched junction bases: 5. Germline V lookup: CDR1 SGHDT, CDR2 YYEEEE. For the CDR3, the DNA is TGTGCCAGCAGCTCGGGACAGGAGCTCTACGAGCAGTACTTC. Its protein product is CASSSGQELYEQYF. Combining the CDR3 with reference TRBV5-6 and TRBJ2-7 gives the whole variable domain DAGVTQSPTHLIKTRGQQVTLRCSPKSGHDTVSWYQQALGQGPQFIFQYYEEEERQRGNFPDRFSGHQFPNYSSELNVNALLLGDSALYLCASSSGQELYEQYFGPGTRLTVT.